This entry features one TCR beta chain sequence. As yet, its antigen is unknown. Repertoires were generated with immunoSEQ multiplex PCR, while TCRdb's copy carries only in-frame clones and drops some. The data contain 250,000 or so clones, around 70% of them singletons. The data derive from a study of cytotoxic CD8 clonotypes in ibrutinib-treated CLL. Points from the study as a whole: Baseline clonality was higher than in age-matched healthy donors and moved in step with circulating CD8+ T-cell counts. Public clonotypes (which were uncommon) either contracted or remained stable on treatment. Elevated clonality accompanied ibrutinib response, with a return toward baseline values at progression. Progressing patients had sampling times that differed from those of sustained-remission patients.

V gave up 5 bases and J gave up 1 base, with 12 bases separating them. This CDR3 is 14 amino acids long. Germline CDR1 and CDR2: LNHDA and SQIVND (reference sequence). The rearrangement joins TRBV19 to TRBJ2-7; D possibly matches TRBD1 or TRBD2 (5 bases each). This receptor was identified in a human donor with chronic lymphocytic leukemia. This sample comprised PBMCs, obtained after 24 months of ibrutinib treatment. The CDR3 loop reads CASSPWDGSYEQYF. The CDR3, as DNA: TGTGCCAGTAGTCCCTGGGACGGATCCTACGAGCAGTACTTC.